Listed below are T cell receptor beta chains from one sample, sequenced in a study of post-analysis software for immune sequencing data. TCRdb re-called the PCR reads through MiXCR, storing one row per CDR3 protein. Of some 800,000 distinct CDR3 sequences listed, around 42% are singletons. Sequenced: blood. These receptors came from a girl aged 10-17 years with multiple sclerosis. Both conserved end residues are part of each CDR3. A D gene is named only where the DNA matches it firmly. Clone size appears in some rows only: once, few, many, or a class for an expanded clone.

J gene | V gene | D gene | clone size | CDR3 protein | CDR3 DNA
TRBJ2-7 | TRBV24-1 | TRBD1 | - | CATSDPGTGDYEQYF | TGTGCCACCAGTGATCCCGGGACAGGGGACTACGAGCAGTACTTC
TRBJ2-5 | TRBV30 | - | - | CAWSEETQYF | TGTGCCTGGAGTGAAGAGACCCAGTACTTC
TRBJ2-1 | TRBV11-2 | - | - | CASSLGGGRSSYNEQFF | TGTGCCAGCAGCTTAGGCGGGGGCCGGAGCTCCTACAATGAGCAGTTCTTC
TRBJ2-7 | TRBV5-1 | - | - | CASSPGGGIRGEQYF | TGCGCCAGCAGCCCGGGGGGCGGTATTAGGGGCGAGCAGTACTTC
TRBJ2-1 | TRBV5-5 | TRBD1 | once | CASSLKGAQVSYNEQFF | TGTGCCAGCAGCTTGAAGGGGGCGCAGGTATCCTACAATGAGCAGTTCTTC
TRBJ2-3 | TRBV4-1 | - | few | CASSQDPEGTDTQYF | TGCGCCAGCAGCCAAGATCCGGAAGGCACAGATACGCAGTATTTT
TRBJ2-1 | TRBV12-3/TRBV12-4 | TRBD1 | once | CASNHELGTGGMAEQFF | TGTGCCAGCAATCACGAGCTCGGGACAGGGGGTATGGCTGAGCAGTTCTTC
TRBJ2-7 | TRBV29-1 | - | - | CSVNGYSYNEQYF | TGCAGCGTTAACGGGTACTCCTACAATGAGCAGTACTTC
TRBJ1-1 | TRBV5-1 | - | few | CASSPGRGGETEAFF | TGCGCCAGCAGCCCGGGTCGTGGGGGGGAGACTGAAGCTTTCTTT
TRBJ2-1 | TRBV10-3 | TRBD2 | - | CAISQGLAGGPYNEQFF | TGTGCCATCAGTCAGGGACTAGCGGGAGGGCCTTACAATGAGCAGTTCTTC
TRBJ1-2 | TRBV6-2/TRBV6-3 | - | - | CASSPPGGEANYGYTF | TGTGCCAGCAGTCCACCGGGAGGAGAAGCTAACTATGGCTACACCTTC
TRBJ2-1 | TRBV20-1 | - | - | CSATGALSTPNNEQFF | TGCAGTGCTACGGGGGCCCTTAGCACCCCTAACAATGAGCAGTTCTTC
TRBJ2-1 | TRBV6-1 | - | few | CASPSQKRQFF | TGTGCCAGCCCATCCCAGAAGAGGCAGTTCTTC
TRBJ2-1 | TRBV11-2 | - | - | CASSLGRLPSNEQFF | TGTGCCAGCAGCCTGGGGCGTCTCCCTAGCAATGAGCAGTTCTTC
TRBJ1-6 | TRBV6-5 | - | - | CASSYSRDVFTPNSPLHF | TGTGCCAGCAGTTACTCGCGAGACGTCTTTACACCCAATTCACCCCTCCACTTT
TRBJ2-3 | TRBV3-1 | - | - | CASSPGDPLTDTQYF | TGTGCCAGCAGCCCCGGGGACCCACTCACAGATACGCAGTATTTT
TRBJ2-1 | TRBV10-3 | - | few | CAISETGVNNEQFF | TGTGCCATCAGTGAAACGGGGGTAAACAATGAGCAGTTCTTC
TRBJ2-1 | TRBV9 | - | few | CASSVGSGGSWGNEQFF | TGTGCCAGCAGCGTAGGCTCCGGAGGTAGCTGGGGCAATGAGCAGTTCTTC
TRBJ2-5 | TRBV9 | - | few | CASSGPAVETQYF | TGTGCCAGCAGCGGCCCGGCTGTGGAGACCCAGTACTTC
TRBJ2-1 | TRBV29-1 | TRBD2 | - | CSVSTSGNSCNEQFF | TGCAGCGTTTCGACTAGCGGGAACTCCTGCAATGAGCAGTTCTTC
TRBJ1-2 | TRBV7-9 | TRBD1 | - | CASSLRTGAYGYTF | TGTGCCAGCAGCCTTAGGACAGGGGCCTATGGCTACACCTTC
TRBJ2-1 | TRBV11-1 | - | - | CVSSLSPGGYNEQFF | TGTGTCAGCAGCTTGAGCCCTGGGGGTTACAATGAGCAGTTCTTC
TRBJ2-1 | TRBV30 | TRBD2 | - | CAWTNGLAGGNEQFF | TGTGCCTGGACCAACGGACTAGCGGGAGGTAATGAGCAGTTCTTC
TRBJ2-1 | TRBV29-1 | TRBD2 | - | CSVTQTSGYNEQFF | TGCAGCGTTACCCAGACTAGCGGATACAATGAGCAGTTCTTC
TRBJ2-7 | TRBV27 | - | - | CASSPLKIDRTGYEQYF | TGTGCCAGCAGTCCCTTAAAGATCGACAGGACCGGCTACGAGCAGTACTTC
TRBJ2-6 | TRBV6-6 | - | few | CASSSRGEAGANVLTF | TGTGCCAGCAGTAGCAGGGGGGAGGCTGGGGCCAACGTCCTGACTTTC
TRBJ2-1 | TRBV10-3 | - | - | CAILGEGDGNEQFF | TGTGCCATCCTCGGGGAGGGGGACGGGAATGAGCAGTTCTTC
TRBJ2-1 | TRBV5-1 | TRBD2 | - | CASSLAGREAINEQFF | TGCGCCAGCAGCTTGGCGGGGCGGGAGGCGATCAATGAGCAGTTCTTC
TRBJ2-7 | TRBV6-6 | TRBD2 | few | CASSSRTSGIHEQYF | TGTGCCAGCAGTTCCCGGACTAGCGGGATCCACGAGCAGTACTTC
TRBJ2-1 | TRBV10-3 | - | - | CAISESAVTNEQFF | TGTGCCATCAGTGAGTCGGCAGTCACCAATGAGCAGTTCTTC
TRBJ2-7 | TRBV7-9 | TRBD1 | few | CASSLATGTYEQYF | TGTGCCAGCAGCTTAGCGACAGGGACCTACGAGCAGTACTTC
TRBJ2-7 | TRBV2 | TRBD1 | few | CASSGETGGSYEQYF | TGTGCCAGCAGTGGCGAGACAGGGGGATCCTACGAGCAGTACTTC
TRBJ2-7 | TRBV20-1 | - | - | CSASAGTPRNYEQYF | TGCAGTGCTAGTGCCGGGACCCCGAGGAACTACGAGCAGTACTTC
TRBJ2-1 | TRBV11-2 | TRBD2 | once | CASSQSIAGGNEQFF | TGTGCCAGCAGCCAATCCATAGCGGGGGGAAATGAGCAGTTCTTC
TRBJ2-1 | TRBV29-1 | - | - | CSAGPDLGSYNEQFF | TGCAGCGCCGGGCCCGACTTAGGCTCCTACAATGAGCAGTTCTTC
TRBJ2-7 | TRBV13 | - | - | CASSLVRLAPPYEQYF | TGTGCCAGCAGCTTAGTCAGGCTAGCGCCTCCCTACGAGCAGTACTTC
TRBJ2-7 | TRBV29-1 | - | few | CSVQGSGSYEQYF | TGCAGCGTGCAAGGGTCAGGGTCCTACGAGCAGTACTTC
TRBJ1-5 | TRBV24-1 | - | - | CATSDTGRRSLVGNQPQHF | TGTGCCACCAGTGACACCGGACGACGGAGTCTGGTAGGAAATCAGCCCCAGCATTTT
TRBJ2-1 | TRBV11-3 | TRBD2 | - | CASSLGLAGAHEQFF | TGTGCCAGCAGCTTGGGACTAGCGGGAGCCCACGAGCAGTTCTTC
TRBJ2-1 | TRBV12-3/TRBV12-4 | TRBD2 | few | CASSSGTSGRAEIYEQFF | TGTGCCAGCAGTTCCGGGACTAGCGGGAGGGCCGAGATATATGAGCAGTTCTTC
TRBJ2-7 | TRBV20-1 | - | many | CSAGVGDYYEQYF | TGCAGTGCCGGGGTTGGGGATTACTACGAGCAGTACTTC
TRBJ2-3 | TRBV4-3 | - | few | CASSQEVRGVTDTQYF | TGCGCCAGCAGCCAAGAAGTCCGGGGAGTAACAGATACGCAGTATTTT
TRBJ2-7 | TRBV7-6 | TRBD2 | few | CASSSRTSGSSEQYF | TGTGCCAGCAGCTCCCGGACTAGCGGGAGCTCCGAGCAGTACTTC
TRBJ2-5 | TRBV12-3/TRBV12-4 | - | - | CASRGGLGEQYF | TGTGCCAGCAGAGGCGGGTTGGGGGAGCAGTACTTC
TRBJ1-6 | TRBV12-3/TRBV12-4 | - | once | CASSLSSHGNSPLHF | TGTGCCAGCAGCTTAAGTTCTCATGGGAATTCACCCCTCCACTTT
TRBJ2-5 | TRBV19 | TRBD2 | - | CASRGLAAETQYF | TGTGCCAGCAGGGGACTAGCCGCGGAGACCCAGTACTTC
TRBJ1-2 | TRBV15 | - | few | CATSRERGALNYGYTF | TGTGCCACCAGCAGAGAAAGGGGAGCCCTTAACTATGGCTACACCTTC
TRBJ2-7 | TRBV5-6 | TRBD2 | - | CASSSIAGGPLSYEQYF | TGTGCCAGCAGCTCGATAGCGGGAGGGCCCCTCTCCTACGAGCAGTACTTC
TRBJ1-2 | TRBV29-1 | - | many | CSVEKGYGYTF | TGCAGCGTTGAAAAGGGGTATGGCTACACCTTC